The 23 T cell receptor beta chains presented below share a single source sample, sequenced in a study of blood T cell repertoires in COVID-19. Measured with immunoSEQ multiplex PCR; TCRdb has only the in-frame clones, and not every one. The data contain about 82,000 clones, just under 80% of them seen just once; the ten biggest clones take up about a third. Sample: peripheral blood. The receptors were sampled from a man in his sixties with COVID-19, enrolled during active disease.

The chain uses TRBV19 and TRBJ1-1, with 7 nucleotides matching TRBD1. Trimming removed 5 bases from V and 1 base from J; junction bases left unmatched: 10. This CDR3 has 16 amino acids. The germline V gene has CDR1 LNHDA and CDR2 SQIVND (reference sequence). The CDR3 sequence is CASSPRQGGTNTEAFF. CDR3 bases: TGTGCCAGTAGTCCCCGACAGGGCGGGACGAACACTGAAGCTTTCTTT.

The chain carries TRBV15 and TRBJ2-2; 7 bases line up with TRBD1. Per germline, CDR1 LNHNV and CDR2 YYDKDF (reference sequence). Losses at the gene ends were 2 bases for V and 4 bases for J; bases not matched to a gene: 4. The CDR3 covers 15 residues. CDR3 region: CATSRSGQLTGELFF. The CDR3 region has the DNA TGTGCCACCAGCAGATCGGGACAGCTCACCGGGGAGCTGTTTTTT.

V and J are TRBV7-3 and TRBJ2-3; 7 bases agree with TRBD2. The CDR3 runs to 17 residues. CDR1 and CDR2 (germline): SGHTA, FQGTGA. J gave up 5 bases and V 5 bases, and 16 bases lay outside the gene matches. As DNA, the CDR3 is TGTGCCAGCAGCCCTAACACGCGGGGGTGGGGTGGAGATACGCAGTATTTT. As protein: CASSPNTRGWGGDTQYF.

V gene TRBV7-8 combines with J gene TRBJ2-2; 11 bases align to TRBD1. J lost 0 bases, V lost 1 base, and 10 bases had no gene match. CDR1 and CDR2 (germline): SGHVS, FQNEAQ. CDR3 length: 20 residues. The CDR3 sequence: CASSLGGQGARAANTGELFF. Written as DNA, the CDR3 is TGTGCCAGCAGCTTAGGAGGACAGGGGGCCAGAGCCGCGAACACCGGGGAGCTGTTTTTT.

V gene TRBV3-1 (or the pseudogene TRBV3-2) combines with J gene TRBJ2-1; 7 bases match TRBD2. The trim removed 1 base at V and 10 bases at J, leaving 7 bases unmatched. CDR1 is LGHDT, CDR2 YNNKEL, per germline (reference sequence). This CDR3 contains 14 residues. The DNA for the CDR3 is TGTGCCAGCAGCCAAGTCCGACTAGCCGGCGAGCAGTTCTTC. As protein: CASSQVRLAGEQFF.

This chain joins TRBV2 and TRBJ1-5; TRBD1 might be the D (5 bases). Germline CDR1 is SNHLY and CDR2 is FYNNEI. This CDR3 has 14 residues. V lost 4 bases to trimming and J lost 4 bases, with 11 bases between them. The CDR3 coding sequence is TGTGCCAGCAGTGGAGCCAGGGATAATCAGCCCCAGCATTTT. Amino acid sequence: CASSGARDNQPQHF.

This chain joins TRBV5-1 and TRBJ1-2; 7 nucleotides agree with TRBD1. The CDR3 covers 12 residues. V shed 3 bases and J 13 bases; nucleotides not matched to a gene: 9. CDR1 is SGHRS, CDR2 YFSETQ, per germline. The CDR3 nucleotides are TGCGCCAGCAGCTGGGGGACAGAAGGCATCACCTTC. It specifies CASSWGTEGITF. The variable domain in full, completed from reference TRBV5-1 and TRBJ1-2, reads KAGVTQTPRYLIKTRGQQVTLSCSPISGHRSVSWYQQTPGQGLQFLFEYFSETQRNKGNFPGRFSGRQFSNSRSEMNVSTLELGDSALYLCASSWGTEGITFGSGTRLTVV.

J is TRBJ1-5 and V is TRBV24-1, with D possibly TRBD1 on 6 matching bases. The germline CDR1 and CDR2 sequences are KGHDR and SFDVKD. The V end lost 8 bases, the J end lost 0 bases, and 13 bases lay between the germline ends. The CDR3 covers 15 residues. The CDR3 here is CATIPGHLSNQPQHF. The CDR3 DNA reads TGTGCCACCATCCCGGGACATCTTAGCAATCAGCCCCAGCATTTT.

This chain joins TRBV5-5 and TRBJ1-1; 9 nucleotides match TRBD1. This CDR3 region has 16 residues. Germline CDR1 reads SGHKS; CDR2 reads YYEKEE (reference sequence). The V gene end was trimmed by 4 bases and the J gene end by 7 bases; junction bases not matched to a gene: 14. CDR3 region: CASSPRARTGVGEAFF. CDR3 coding DNA: TGTGCCAGCAGCCCGAGGGCGCGGACAGGGGTGGGTGAAGCTTTCTTT.

This chain uses TRBV27 with TRBJ2-7; D might be TRBD1 (6 bases). CDR1 MNHEY and CDR2 SMNVEV come from the germline V gene (reference sequence). V lost 8 bases and J 5 bases, leaving 19 bases between the germline ends. This CDR3 region has 14 residues. CDR3 sequence: CASAPGQTVHEQYF. The CDR3 DNA is TGTGCCAGCGCGCCCGGACAGACGGTCCACGAGCAGTACTTC.

The rearrangement links TRBV19 to TRBJ1-1, with D possibly TRBD1 on 5 matching bases. The length of the CDR3 is 12 residues. Germline CDR1 and CDR2: LNHDA and SQIVND (reference sequence). Deletions cut 7 bases from V and 9 bases from J, with 15 bases between. As DNA, the CDR3 is TGTGCCAGTAAGGGGAGGACGACTCAAGCTTTCTTT. It translates to CASKGRTTQAFF. The whole variable domain, filled in from reference TRBV19 and TRBJ1-1, reads DGGITQSPKYLFRKEGQNVTLSCEQNLNHDAMYWYRQDPGQGLRLIYYSQIVNDFQKGDIAEGYSVSREKKESFPLTVTSAQKNPTAFYLCASKGRTTQAFFGQGTRLTVV.

The rearrangement links TRBV7-8 to TRBJ2-7, with 7 bases aligning to TRBD1. The germline gives CDR1 SGHVS, CDR2 FQNEAQ. The CDR3 has 17 amino acids. V lost 2 bases to trimming and J lost 0 bases; unmatched junction nucleotides: 10. CDR3 DNA sequence: TGTGCCAGCAGCTTACTCCAGACAGGGATACTCTCCTACGAGCAGTACTTC. It codes for CASSLLQTGILSYEQYF.

V is TRBV2 and J is TRBJ2-2, with 16 positions matching TRBD2. The CDR3 covers 18 residues. J gave up 5 bases and V 6 bases, and 9 bases lay outside the gene matches. The germline V gene encodes CDR1 SNHLY and CDR2 FYNNEI. CDR3 sequence: CASSPPGLAGGDTGELFF. The CDR3 region has the DNA TGTGCCAGCAGCCCGCCGGGACTAGCGGGGGGGGATACCGGGGAGCTGTTTTTT.

The rearrangement joins TRBV4-2 to TRBJ1-4; D not resolved. V lost 0 bases to trimming and J lost 0 bases, with 14 bases between them. Per the germline V gene, CDR1 is LGHNA and CDR2 is YNFKEQ. The CDR3 loop spans 18 amino acids. The CDR3 loop reads CASSQDSSGRATNEKLFF. The CDR3 DNA is TGTGCCAGCAGCCAAGATTCATCTGGGCGCGCAACTAATGAAAAACTGTTTTTT.

Many counts were recorded for this clone. The chain joins TRBV2 to TRBJ2-7, with D tentatively TRBD2 (6 bases). The V and J ends lost 6 bases and 6 bases respectively, with 9 bases between them. This CDR3 is built from 11 residues. The V gene's germline CDR1 is SNHLY and CDR2 FYNNEI. CDR3 coding DNA: TGTGCCAGCAGGGGGCGGGGCGAGCAGTACTTC. It yields the protein CASRGRGEQYF.

This chain joins TRBV5-1 and TRBJ1-2; unclear D gene. Germline loops: CDR1 SGHRS, CDR2 YFSETQ. The CDR3 is made up of 18 amino acids. The V and J ends lost 3 bases and 4 bases respectively, with 25 bases between them. CDR3: CASSSGNPTLRHVYGYTF. The CDR3 DNA follows: TGCGCCAGCAGCTCCGGGAACCCGACTCTGCGCCATGTCTATGGCTACACCTTC.

V is TRBV27 and J is TRBJ1-4; 8 nucleotides line up with TRBD1. V shed 6 bases, J shed 5 bases, and the junction held 5 bases outside the gene matches. From germline, CDR1 is MNHEY and CDR2 SMNVEV (reference sequence). The CDR3 sequence is 14 residues long. CDR3 DNA: TGTGCCAGCAGGGCCGGGACAGGAAATGAAAAACTGTTTTTT. As protein: CASRAGTGNEKLFF.

This clone was observed a few times. The chain is built from TRBV14 and TRBJ2-1, with 14 bases that match TRBD2. Germline-derived CDR1 and CDR2 are SGHDN and FVKESK. CDR3 length: 19 residues. With V trimmed by 1 base and J by 8 bases, 13 bases remained unmatched. The CDR3 protein is CASSQAGGTSGSRFHEQFF. CDR3 coding DNA: TGTGCCAGCAGCCAAGCGGGCGGGACTAGCGGGAGTAGGTTCCATGAGCAGTTCTTC.

The chain has TRBV3-1 (or the pseudogene TRBV3-2) and TRBJ1-3; unclear D gene. Trimming took 1 base from V and 6 from J, leaving 10 bases between them. The CDR3 runs 14 residues. From germline, CDR1 is LGHDT and CDR2 YNNKEL (reference sequence). This CDR3 is CASSQGSQINTIYF. In DNA form, the CDR3 reads TGTGCCAGCAGCCAAGGCTCCCAGATAAACACCATATATTTT.

This clone has only one observation. V gene TRBV11-3 combines with J gene TRBJ2-3; 10 nucleotides match TRBD2. The junction had 11 bases not matched to a gene; V was cut back by 1 base and J by 4 bases. This CDR3 has 18 residues. The germline V gene encodes CDR1 SGHNT and CDR2 YENEEA. CDR3 bases: TGTGCCAGCAGCTTAGCGGCTAGCGGGAGTTGGGCCCCAGATACGCAGTATTTT. This translates into CASSLAASGSWAPDTQYF.

The gene calls are TRBV21-1 and TRBJ2-7; the listed D gene, TRBD2, was not tested against the DNA. TRBV21-1 is recorded as a pseudogene. The CDR3 is 15 amino acids. In DNA form, the CDR3 reads TGTGCCAGCAGCAACAGCTCTAGCGGGATCTACGAGCAGTACTTC. Translation: CASSNSSSGIYEQYF.

The genes are TRBV19 and TRBJ2-2; TRBD1 is a possible D gene (5 bases). The V gene lost 7 bases and the J gene lost 6 bases, with 18 bases spanning the gap. The CDR3 consists of 15 residues. Germline CDR1 reads LNHDA; CDR2 reads SQIVND (reference sequence). DNA of the CDR3: TGTGCCAGTATTGGGGTCGGTTTAGGGGCCGGGGAGCTGTTTTTT. Encoded protein: CASIGVGLGAGELFF. The whole variable domain, remainder taken from reference TRBV19 and TRBJ2-2, is DGGITQSPKYLFRKEGQNVTLSCEQNLNHDAMYWYRQDPGQGLRLIYYSQIVNDFQKGDIAEGYSVSREKKESFPLTVTSAQKNPTAFYLCASIGVGLGAGELFFGEGSRLTVL.

This chain connects TRBV6-2 or TRBV6-3 to TRBJ1-5, with a weak D call TRBD1 (6 bases). The CDR3 is 15 amino acids. Germline lookup yields CDR1 MNHEY and CDR2 SVGEGT. V was shortened by 0 bases and J by 6 bases, with 12 bases between the two germline ends. The chain's CDR3 is CASSYSTGRGQPQHF. DNA for the CDR3: TGTGCCAGCAGTTACTCGACAGGCCGAGGTCAGCCCCAGCATTTT.